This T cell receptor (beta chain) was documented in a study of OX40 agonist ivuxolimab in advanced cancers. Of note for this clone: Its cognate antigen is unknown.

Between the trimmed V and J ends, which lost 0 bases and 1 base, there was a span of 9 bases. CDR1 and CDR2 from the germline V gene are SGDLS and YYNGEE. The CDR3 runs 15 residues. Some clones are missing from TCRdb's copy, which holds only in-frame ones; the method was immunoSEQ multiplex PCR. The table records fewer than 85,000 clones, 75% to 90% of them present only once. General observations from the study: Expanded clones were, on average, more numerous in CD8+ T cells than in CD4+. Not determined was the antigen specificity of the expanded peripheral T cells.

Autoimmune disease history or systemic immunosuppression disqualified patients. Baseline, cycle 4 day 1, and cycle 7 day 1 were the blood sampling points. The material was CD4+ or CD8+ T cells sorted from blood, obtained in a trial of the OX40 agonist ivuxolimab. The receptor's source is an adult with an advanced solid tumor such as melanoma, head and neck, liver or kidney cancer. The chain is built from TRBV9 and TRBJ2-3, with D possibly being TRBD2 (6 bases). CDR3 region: CASSVAERGTDTQYF. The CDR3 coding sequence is TGTGCCAGCAGCGTAGCGGAGCGGGGCACAGATACGCAGTATTTT.